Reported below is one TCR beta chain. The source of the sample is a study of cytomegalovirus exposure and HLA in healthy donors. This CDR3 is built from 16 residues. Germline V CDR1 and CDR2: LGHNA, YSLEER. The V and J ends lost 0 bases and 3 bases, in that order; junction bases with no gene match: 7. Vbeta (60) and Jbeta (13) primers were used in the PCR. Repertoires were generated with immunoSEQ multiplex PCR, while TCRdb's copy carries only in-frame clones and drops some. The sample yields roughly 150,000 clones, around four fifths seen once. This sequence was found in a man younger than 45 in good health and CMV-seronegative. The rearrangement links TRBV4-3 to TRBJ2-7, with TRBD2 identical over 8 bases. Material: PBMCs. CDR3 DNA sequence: TGCGCCAGCAGCCAAGATCCGGGAGGGCGTTTCTACGAGCAGTACTTC. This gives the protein CASSQDPGGRFYEQYF.